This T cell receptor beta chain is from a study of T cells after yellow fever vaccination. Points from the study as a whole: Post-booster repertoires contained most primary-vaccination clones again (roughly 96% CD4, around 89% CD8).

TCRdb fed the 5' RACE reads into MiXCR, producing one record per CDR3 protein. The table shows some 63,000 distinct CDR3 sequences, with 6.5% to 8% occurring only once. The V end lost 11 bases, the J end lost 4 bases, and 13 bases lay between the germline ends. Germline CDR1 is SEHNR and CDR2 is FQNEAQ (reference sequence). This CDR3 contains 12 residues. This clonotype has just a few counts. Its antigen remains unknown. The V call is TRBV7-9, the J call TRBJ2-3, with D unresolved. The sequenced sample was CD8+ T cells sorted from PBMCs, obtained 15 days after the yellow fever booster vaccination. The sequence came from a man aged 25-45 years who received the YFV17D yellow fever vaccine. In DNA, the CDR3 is TGTGCCGGCGCTGGGTGGCCAGATACGCAGTATTTT. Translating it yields CAGAGWPDTQYF.